Below, 6 T cell receptor beta chains from the same sample are listed, as sequenced in a study of regulatory T cells in long-lasting Graves disease. Time point meaning: newly diagnosed GD, antithyroid drugs for less than 3 months. Generation of the TCR library employed RNA extracted from PBMCs. Through Arm-PCR of CDR3 regions and iRepertoire HTBI primers, TCR beta libraries were built. TCRdb processed the multiplex PCR reads anew with MiXCR; each CDR3 protein has one entry. This sample yields about 350,000 distinct CDR3 sequences, of which over 15% are seen a single time; roughly 30% belongs to the top ten. These records were also assigned to another study, of T cells in Graves' hyperthyroidism and ophthalmopathy.

This sample comprised peripheral blood mononuclear cells (PBMCs), obtained at new diagnosis, from a patient treated with antithyroid drugs. These receptors were collected from a middle-aged man with Graves disease.

There are a few counts of this clonotype. The J gene is TRBJ2-7, the V gene TRBV5-1; D possibly corresponds to TRBD2 (5 bases). CDR3 length: 13 residues. The V end lost 1 base, the J end lost 3 bases, and 8 bases lay between the germline ends. CDR1 is SGHRS, CDR2 YFSETQ, per germline. The CDR3 DNA reads TGCGCCAGCAGCTTGACACTAGACTACGAGCAGTACTTC. Protein sequence: CASSLTLDYEQYF.

This clonotype was observed a few times. CDR3 sequence: CASSPWTGTLDEQYF. The CDR3 nucleotides read TGTGCCAGCAGTCCATGGACAGGGACATTGGATGAGCAGTACTTC. This chain joins TRBV27 and TRBJ2-7; 8 bases fit TRBD1. CDR1 and CDR2 (germline): MNHEY, SMNVEV (reference sequence). The V gene end was trimmed by 5 bases and the J gene end by 7 bases; junction bases not matched to a gene: 13. CDR3 length: 15 residues.

There are a few counts of this clonotype. The genes are TRBV5-1 and TRBJ1-2, with D possibly matching TRBD1 (6 bases). Trimming shortened V by 4 bases and J by 7 bases, and 20 bases separated the two germline ends. Germline values: CDR1 SGHRS, CDR2 YFSETQ. CDR3 size: 15 residues. CDR3 DNA sequence: TGCGCCAGCAGCACGGACAGTCGGAACGAGGGTGGCTACACCTTC. Amino acid sequence: CASSTDSRNEGGYTF.

There are many counts of this clonotype. This sequence joins TRBV5-1 and TRBJ2-3; 7 positions agree with TRBD1. Germline V gene data show CDR1 as SGHRS and CDR2 as YFSETQ. The CDR3 length is 15 residues. Germline trimming cut 1 base from V and 5 bases from J; bases unmatched to any gene: 7. The CDR3 DNA sequence: TGCGCCAGCAGCTTGACAGGGGATATGAGAGATACGCAGTATTTT. Protein: CASSLTGDMRDTQYF.

This chain links TRBV30 with TRBJ2-6; no clear D gene. Trimming removed 0 bases at V and 4 bases at J, with 4 bases between. The germline gives CDR1 GTSNPN, CDR2 SVGIG (reference sequence). This CDR3 has 13 residues. The CDR3 coding sequence is TGTGCCTGGAGTGTATTCGGGGCCAACGTCCTGACTTTC. Its protein product is CAWSVFGANVLTF. Filled out from reference TRBV30 and TRBJ2-6, the complete variable domain reads SQTIHQWPATLVQPVGSPLSLECTVEGTSNPNLYWYRQAAGRGLQLLFYSVGIGQISSEVPQNLSASRPQDRQFILSSKKLLLSDSGFYLCAWSVFGANVLTFGAGSRLTVL.

The table lists this clonotype with a few counts. A single base separates this from a much larger clone, so it may be a read error. The conserved phenylalanine or tryptophan is not found at the CDR3 terminus, so this likely reflects a read error. V usage is TRBV3-1 and J usage is TRBJ2-1; no firm D call. Trimming took off 3 bases at V and 9 bases at J, with 21 bases between the two ends. This CDR3 region has 16 residues. Germline V gives CDR1 LGHDT, CDR2 YNNKEL (reference sequence). The CDR3 coding sequence is TGTGCCAGCAGCCAGTCGCAGACAAGGCCAGTCGCTGAGCAGTTCCTC. Residues: CASSQSQTRPVAEQFL.